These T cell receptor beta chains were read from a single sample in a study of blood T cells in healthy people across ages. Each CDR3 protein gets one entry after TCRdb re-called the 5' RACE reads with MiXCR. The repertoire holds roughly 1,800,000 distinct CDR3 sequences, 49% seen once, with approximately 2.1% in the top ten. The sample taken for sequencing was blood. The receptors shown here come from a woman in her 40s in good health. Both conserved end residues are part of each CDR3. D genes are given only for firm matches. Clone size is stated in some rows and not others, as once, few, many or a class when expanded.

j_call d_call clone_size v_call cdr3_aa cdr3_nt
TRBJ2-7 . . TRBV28 CASFEQNSYEQYF TGTGCCAGCTTCGAACAGAATTCTTACGAGCAGTACTTC
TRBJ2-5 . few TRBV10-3 CAISEFPSEVGQETQYF TGTGCCATCAGTGAGTTCCCTAGCGAGGTGGGTCAAGAGACCCAGTACTTC
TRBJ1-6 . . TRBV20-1 CSARSGGASNSPLHF TGCAGTGCTAGGTCGGGGGGGGCCTCTAATTCACCCCTCCACTTT
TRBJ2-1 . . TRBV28 CSSSLRDEQFF TGTTCCAGCAGTTTAAGGGATGAGCAGTTCTTC
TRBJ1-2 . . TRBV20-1 CSALEHYGYTF TGCAGTGCTCTGGAGCACTATGGCTACACCTTC
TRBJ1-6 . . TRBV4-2 CASSQAALNSPLHF TGTGCCAGCAGCCAAGCCGCCCTAAATTCACCCCTCCACTTT
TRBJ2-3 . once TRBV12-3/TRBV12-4 CARVNTDVQYF TGTGCCAGAGTGAACACAGATGTGCAATATTTT
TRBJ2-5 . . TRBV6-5 CASSYSPTGETQYF TGTGCCAGCAGTTACTCGCCCACAGGGGAGACCCAGTACTTC
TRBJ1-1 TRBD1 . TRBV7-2 CASSLVSGGGRGTEAFF TGTGCCAGCAGCTTAGTTTCAGGGGGGGGAAGAGGTACTGAAGCTTTCTTT
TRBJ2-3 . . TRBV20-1 CSARGRSRDTQYF TGCAGTGCTAGAGGTCGGTCGCGCGATACGCAGTATTTT
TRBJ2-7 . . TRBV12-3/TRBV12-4 CASSLNRDHSYEQYF TGTGCCAGCAGTTTAAACAGGGATCACTCCTACGAGCAGTACTTC
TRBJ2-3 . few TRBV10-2 CASSESWGRDTQYF TGCGCCAGCAGTGAGTCGTGGGGGAGAGATACGCAGTATTTT
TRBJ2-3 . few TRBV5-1 CASSPEETDTQYF TGCGCCAGCAGCCCGGAGGAGACAGATACGCAGTATTTT
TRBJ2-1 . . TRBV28 CASSLVPSYNEQFF TGTGCCAGCAGTTTAGTGCCATCCTACAATGAGCAGTTCTTC
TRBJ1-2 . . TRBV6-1 CASMILNSSGYTF TGTGCCAGCATGATCCTGAACTCGAGTGGCTACACCTTC
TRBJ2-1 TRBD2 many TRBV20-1 CSARDLGLAGGPNEQFF TGCAGTGCTAGAGATCTAGGACTAGCGGGGGGGCCAAATGAGCAGTTCTTC
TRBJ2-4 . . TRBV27 CASIGQAKNIQYF TGTGCCAGCATAGGGCAGGCCAAAAACATTCAGTACTTC
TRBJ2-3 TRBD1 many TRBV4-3 CASSQERDDTGGDTQYF TGCGCCAGCAGCCAAGAACGGGACGACACAGGGGGCGATACGCAGTATTTT
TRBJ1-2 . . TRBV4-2 CASSQDLRVGGYTF TGTGCCAGCAGCCAAGATTTAAGGGTGGGAGGCTACACCTTC
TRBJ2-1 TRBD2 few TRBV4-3 CASSQETSGGVAFDEQFF TGCGCCAGCAGCCAAGAAACTAGCGGGGGAGTGGCGTTCGATGAGCAGTTCTTC
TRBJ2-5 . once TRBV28 CASSRAKETQYF TGTGCCAGCAGCCGCGCGAAAGAGACCCAGTACTTC
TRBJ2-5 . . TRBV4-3 CASSQDRGGEEIETQYF TGCGCCAGCAGCCAAGATAGGGGGGGAGAAGAGATTGAGACCCAGTACTTC
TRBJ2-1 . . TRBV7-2 CASSLSSFAYNEQFF TGTGCCAGCAGCTTATCGAGTTTTGCCTACAATGAGCAGTTCTTC
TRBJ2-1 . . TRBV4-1 CASRTKGGEAGLYNEQFF TGCGCCAGCAGGACCAAGGGGGGGGAGGCGGGGTTGTACAATGAGCAGTTCTTC
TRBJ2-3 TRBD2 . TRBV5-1 CASSEPGLASPQYF TGCGCCAGCAGCGAACCGGGACTAGCGAGTCCGCAGTATTTT
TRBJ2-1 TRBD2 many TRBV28 CASSFQRGSYNEQFF TGTGCCAGCAGTTTCCAGCGGGGATCCTACAATGAGCAGTTCTTC
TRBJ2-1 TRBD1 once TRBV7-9 CASSPMTGAGYNEQFF TGTGCCAGCAGCCCGATGACAGGGGCGGGCTACAATGAGCAGTTCTTC
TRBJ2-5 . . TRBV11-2 CASSFRSQLETQYF TGTGCCAGCAGCTTTAGATCACAGTTAGAGACCCAGTACTTC
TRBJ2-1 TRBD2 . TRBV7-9 CASSSGRARGDEQFF TGTGCCAGCAGCTCAGGGAGGGCGCGCGGGGATGAGCAGTTCTTC
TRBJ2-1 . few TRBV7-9 CASSPATEYNEQFF TGTGCCAGCAGCCCCGCGACAGAGTACAATGAGCAGTTCTTC
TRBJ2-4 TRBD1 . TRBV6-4 CASSPDGTALAKNIQYF TGTGCCAGCAGCCCCGACGGGACAGCCCTAGCCAAAAACATTCAGTACTTC
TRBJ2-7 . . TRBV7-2 CASSLVSGTTPYEQYF TGTGCCAGCAGCTTAGTGTCCGGGACCACCCCTTACGAGCAGTACTTC
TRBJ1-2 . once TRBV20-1 CSAQHVEAGGNGYTF TGCAGTGCTCAACACGTGGAGGCCGGCGGCAATGGCTACACCTTC
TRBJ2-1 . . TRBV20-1 CSARDLSSPSSYNEQFF TGCAGTGCTAGAGATCTAAGCAGCCCTAGCTCCTACAATGAGCAGTTCTTC
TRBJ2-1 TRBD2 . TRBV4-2 CASSWEGEAYNEQFF TGTGCCAGCAGCTGGGAGGGAGAAGCCTACAATGAGCAGTTCTTC
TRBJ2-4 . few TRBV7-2 CASSLDLPQYF TGTGCCAGCAGCTTAGATCTACCCCAGTACTTC
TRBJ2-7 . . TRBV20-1 CSARDARGLYEQYF TGCAGTGCGAGGGACGCGAGAGGCCTTTACGAGCAGTACTTC
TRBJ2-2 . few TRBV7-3 CASSFMATNTGELFF TGTGCCAGCAGCTTTATGGCTACTAACACCGGGGAGCTGTTTTTT
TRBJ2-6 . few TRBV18 CASSPDVSGANVLTF TGTGCCAGCTCACCGGACGTCTCTGGGGCCAACGTCCTGACTTTC
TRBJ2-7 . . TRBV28 CASSFGGWLRSSYEQYF TGTGCCAGCAGTTTTGGGGGTTGGCTCCGGAGCTCCTACGAGCAGTACTTC
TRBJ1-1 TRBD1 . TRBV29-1 CSVDFGIGDRMNTEAFF TGCAGCGTTGATTTCGGTATCGGGGACAGGATGAACACTGAAGCTTTCTTT
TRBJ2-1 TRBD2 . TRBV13 CASSFGGGVYNEQFF TGTGCCAGCAGCTTCGGGGGGGGAGTTTACAATGAGCAGTTCTTC
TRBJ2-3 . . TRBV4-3 CASSQTRQVTDTQYF TGCGCCAGCAGCCAAACCAGACAGGTCACAGATACGCAGTATTTT
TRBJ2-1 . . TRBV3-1 CASSRSRATLEQFF TGTGCCAGCAGCCGAAGTCGGGCCACCCTCGAGCAGTTCTTC
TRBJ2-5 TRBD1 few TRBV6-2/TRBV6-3 CASSYNPQGEQETQYF TGTGCCAGCAGTTACAATCCTCAGGGGGAGCAAGAGACCCAGTACTTC
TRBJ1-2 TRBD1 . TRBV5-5 CASSWDRGFTGYTF TGTGCCAGCAGCTGGGACAGGGGGTTCACTGGCTACACCTTC
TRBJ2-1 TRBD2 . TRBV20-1 CSASGLAFDEQFF TGCAGTGCCTCGGGACTAGCTTTCGATGAGCAGTTCTTC
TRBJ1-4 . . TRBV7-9 CASRSGREKLFF TGTGCCAGCAGGTCAGGACGAGAAAAACTGTTTTTT
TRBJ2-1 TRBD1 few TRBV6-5 CASRRQGSSYNEQFF TGTGCCAGCAGGAGACAGGGTAGCTCCTACAATGAGCAGTTCTTC
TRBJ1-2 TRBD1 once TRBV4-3 CASSPGQGARYTF TGCGCCAGCAGCCCGGGACAGGGGGCTCGCTACACCTTC
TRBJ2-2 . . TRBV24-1 CATSESDRVMNTGELFF TGTGCCACCAGTGAATCTGACAGAGTGATGAACACCGGGGAGCTGTTTTTT